This TCR beta chain was identified during a study of molecular identifiers for immune sequencing clone quantification. Study background: Replicate experiments divided RNA from about 19,000 or 110,000 naive CD8 cells into five parts and sequenced four. General study points: Reports indicate spiked Jurkat TCR RNA from one cell could be found among 1 million or so naive cells.

The sample holds many counts of this clonotype. The antigen is not known. After removal of 5 bases from V and 1 base from J, the junction contained 8 bases not matched to a gene. The CDR3 extends over 15 amino acids. Germline loops: CDR1 SEHNR, CDR2 FQNEAQ (reference sequence). It was with previously described methods and listed TCR primers that bulk TCR libraries were made. TCRdb re-analysed the PCR reads in MiXCR, keeping a single row per CDR3 protein. The table shows nearly 650,000 distinct CDR3 sequences, with roughly 25% occurring only once. The specimen sequenced was naive CD8+ T cells from blood, with Jurkat cell RNA spiked in. Subset reported: FACS-sorted CD8+CD4-CCR7+CD45RA+ naive T cells. The sequence derives from a human donor in good health. Some libraries in this study had Jurkat cell RNA spiked in. V gene TRBV7-9 combines with J gene TRBJ2-7, with TRBD1 identical over 7 bases. The DNA of the CDR3 is TGTGCCAGCAGCCCGATCTCGGGACAGTCCTACGAGCAGTACTTC. This translates into CASSPISGQSYEQYF. The variable domain in full, with the rest retrieved from reference TRBV7-9 and TRBJ2-7, is DTGVSQNPRHKITKRGQNVTFRCDPISEHNRLYWYRQTLGQGPEFLTYFQNEAQLEKSRLLSDRFSAERPKGSFSTLEIQRTEQGDSAMYLCASSPISGQSYEQYFGPGTRLTVT.